This T cell receptor (beta chain) was profiled in a study of beta chain features in type 1 diabetes. Study results and caveats: People with Type 1 diabetes carried modestly yet significantly shorter TCRB CDR3s in all four CD4+ subsets.

Losses at the gene ends were 5 bases for V and 0 bases for J; bases not matched to a gene: 9. Looked up from germline, CDR1 is PRHDT and CDR2 is FYEKMQ (reference sequence). This CDR3 is 18 amino acids long. Details on this clone: What it binds is unknown.

cDNA synthesis used the whole RNA isolate, giving expressed TCRB sequences. TCRdb's copy holds only in-frame clones and misses some; the assay was immunoSEQ multiplex PCR. The sample yields roughly 220,000 clones, 16% seen once. The material sequenced was naive CD4+ T cells from blood. V gene TRBV13 combines with J gene TRBJ2-3, with 12 bases identical to TRBD2. The sequence came from a man aged 25-45 years with type 1 diabetes. The CDR3: CASSTRTSGVKSTDTQYF. DNA for the CDR3: TGTGCCAGCAGCACCAGGACTAGCGGGGTTAAGAGCACAGATACGCAGTATTTT.